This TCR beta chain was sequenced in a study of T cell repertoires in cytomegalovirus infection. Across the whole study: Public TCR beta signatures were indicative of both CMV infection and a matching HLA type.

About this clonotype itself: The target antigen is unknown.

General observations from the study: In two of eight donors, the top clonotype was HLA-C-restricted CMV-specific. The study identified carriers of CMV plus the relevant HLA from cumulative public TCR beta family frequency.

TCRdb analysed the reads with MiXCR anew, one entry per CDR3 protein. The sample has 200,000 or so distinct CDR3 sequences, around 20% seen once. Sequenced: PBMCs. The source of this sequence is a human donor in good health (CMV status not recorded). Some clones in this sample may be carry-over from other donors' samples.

CDR3 nucleotides: TGTGCCAGTAGTATATCCGGCCTTACCACCGGGGAGCTGTTTTTT. This encodes CASSISGLTTGELFF. The chain has TRBV19 and TRBJ2-2; the D is unclear. The CDR3 totals 15 residues. CDR1 and CDR2 (germline): LNHDA, SQIVND (reference sequence). The V and J ends lost 2 bases and 4 bases respectively, with 11 bases between them.